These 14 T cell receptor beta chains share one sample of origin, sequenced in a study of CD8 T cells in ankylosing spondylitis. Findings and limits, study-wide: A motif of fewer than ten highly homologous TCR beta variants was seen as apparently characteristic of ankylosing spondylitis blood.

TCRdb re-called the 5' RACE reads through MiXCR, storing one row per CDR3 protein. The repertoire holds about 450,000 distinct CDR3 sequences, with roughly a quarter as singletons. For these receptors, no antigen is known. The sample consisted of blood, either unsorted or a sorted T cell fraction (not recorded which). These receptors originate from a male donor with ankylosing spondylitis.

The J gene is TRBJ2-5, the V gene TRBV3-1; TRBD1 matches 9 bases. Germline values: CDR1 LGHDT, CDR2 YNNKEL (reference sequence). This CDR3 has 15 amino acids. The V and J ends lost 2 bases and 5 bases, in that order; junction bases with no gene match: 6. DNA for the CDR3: TGTGCCAGCAGCCAATACAGGGGGCGCGTGGAGACCCAGTACTTC. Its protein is CASSQYRGRVETQYF.

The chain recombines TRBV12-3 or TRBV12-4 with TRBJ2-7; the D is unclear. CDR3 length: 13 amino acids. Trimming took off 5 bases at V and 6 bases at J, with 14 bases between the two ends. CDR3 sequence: CASSLDPGSEQYF. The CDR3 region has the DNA TGTGCCAGCAGTCTTGACCCCGGTTCCGAGCAGTACTTC.

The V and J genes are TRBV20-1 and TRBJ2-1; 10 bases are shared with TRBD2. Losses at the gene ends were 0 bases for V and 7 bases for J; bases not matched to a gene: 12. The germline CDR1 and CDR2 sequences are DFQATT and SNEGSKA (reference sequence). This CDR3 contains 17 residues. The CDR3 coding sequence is TGCAGTGCTAGAGATCCAGCGGGAGGGCTAAGCCGGAATGAGCAGTTCTTC. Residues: CSARDPAGGLSRNEQFF.

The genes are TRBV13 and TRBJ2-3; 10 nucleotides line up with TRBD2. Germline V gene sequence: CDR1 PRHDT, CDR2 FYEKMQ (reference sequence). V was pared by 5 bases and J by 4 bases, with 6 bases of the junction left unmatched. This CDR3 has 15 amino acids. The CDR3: CASSRAGGPADTQYF. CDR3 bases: TGTGCCAGCAGCCGAGCGGGAGGGCCCGCAGATACGCAGTATTTT.

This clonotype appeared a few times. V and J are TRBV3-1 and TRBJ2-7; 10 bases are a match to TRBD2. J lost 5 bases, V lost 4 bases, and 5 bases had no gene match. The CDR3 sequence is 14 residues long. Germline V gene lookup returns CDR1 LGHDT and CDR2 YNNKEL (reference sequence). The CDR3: CASSLSGRDNEQYV. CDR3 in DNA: TGTGCCAGCAGCCTGAGCGGGAGGGATAACGAGCAGTACGTC.

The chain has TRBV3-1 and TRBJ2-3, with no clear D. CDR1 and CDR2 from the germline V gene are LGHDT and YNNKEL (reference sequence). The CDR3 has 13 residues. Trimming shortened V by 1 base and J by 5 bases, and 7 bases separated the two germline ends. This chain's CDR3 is CASSQARQDTQYF. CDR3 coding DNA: TGTGCCAGCAGCCAAGCACGACAAGATACGCAGTATTTT.

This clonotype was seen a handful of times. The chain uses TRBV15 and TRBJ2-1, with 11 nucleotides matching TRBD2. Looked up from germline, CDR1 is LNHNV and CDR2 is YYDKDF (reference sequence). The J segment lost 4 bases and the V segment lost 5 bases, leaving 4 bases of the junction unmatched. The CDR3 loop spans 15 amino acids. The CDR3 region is CATSSIAGGYNEQFF. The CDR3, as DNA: TGTGCCACCAGCTCGATAGCGGGAGGGTACAATGAGCAGTTCTTC.

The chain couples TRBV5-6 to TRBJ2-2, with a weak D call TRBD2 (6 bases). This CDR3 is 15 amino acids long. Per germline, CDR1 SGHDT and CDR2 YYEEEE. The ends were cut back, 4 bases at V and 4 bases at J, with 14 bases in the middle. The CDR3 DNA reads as TGTGCCAGCAGCCTCGGGGGAAGTTTCACCGGGGAGCTGTTTTTT. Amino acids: CASSLGGSFTGELFF.

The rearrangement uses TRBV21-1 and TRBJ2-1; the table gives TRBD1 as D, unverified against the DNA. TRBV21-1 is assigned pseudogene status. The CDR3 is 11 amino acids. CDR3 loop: CACRLPGEQFF. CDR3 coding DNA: TGTGCCTGTCGGCTACCCGGGGAGCAGTTCTTC.

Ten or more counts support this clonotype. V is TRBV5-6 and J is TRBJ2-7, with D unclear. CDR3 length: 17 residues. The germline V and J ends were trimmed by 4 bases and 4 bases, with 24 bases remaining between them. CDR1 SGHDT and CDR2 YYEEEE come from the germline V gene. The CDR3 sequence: CASSPDKGSPVGYEQYF. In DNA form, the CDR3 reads TGTGCCAGCAGCCCCGATAAGGGCTCCCCCGTGGGGTACGAGCAGTACTTC.

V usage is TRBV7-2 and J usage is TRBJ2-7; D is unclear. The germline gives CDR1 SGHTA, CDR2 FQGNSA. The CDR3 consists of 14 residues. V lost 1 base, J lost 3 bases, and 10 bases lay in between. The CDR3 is CASSLGHSSYEQYF. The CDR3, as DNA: TGTGCCAGCAGCTTAGGCCATAGTAGCTACGAGCAGTACTTC. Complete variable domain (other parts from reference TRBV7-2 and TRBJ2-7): GAGVSQSPSNKVTEKGKDVELRCDPISGHTALYWYRQSLGQGLEFLIYFQGNSAPDKSGLPSDRFSAERTGGSVSTLTIQRTQQEDSAVYLCASSLGHSSYEQYFGPGTRLTVT.

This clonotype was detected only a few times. The CDR3: CASSQDRGQGTDTQYF. For the CDR3, the DNA is TGTGCCAGCAGCCAAGATCGTGGACAGGGCACAGATACGCAGTATTTT. This chain uses TRBV3-1 with TRBJ2-3; TRBD1 matches 7 bases. V lost 0 bases, J lost 1 base, and 4 bases stayed unmatched. Germline CDR1 reads LGHDT; CDR2 reads YNNKEL (reference sequence). This CDR3 comprises 16 residues.

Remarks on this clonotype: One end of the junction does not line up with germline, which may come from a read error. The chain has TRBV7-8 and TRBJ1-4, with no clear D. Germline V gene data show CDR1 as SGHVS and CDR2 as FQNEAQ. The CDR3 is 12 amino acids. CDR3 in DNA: TGTGCCAGCAGCTCTTTGGGTGAAAAACTGTTCTTT. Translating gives CASSSLGEKLFF.

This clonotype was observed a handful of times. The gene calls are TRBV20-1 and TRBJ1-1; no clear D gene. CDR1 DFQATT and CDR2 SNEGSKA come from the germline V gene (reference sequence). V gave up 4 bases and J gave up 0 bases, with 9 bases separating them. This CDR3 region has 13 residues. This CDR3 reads CSATGQVNTEAFF. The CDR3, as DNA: TGCAGTGCTACCGGGCAGGTGAACACTGAAGCTTTCTTT.